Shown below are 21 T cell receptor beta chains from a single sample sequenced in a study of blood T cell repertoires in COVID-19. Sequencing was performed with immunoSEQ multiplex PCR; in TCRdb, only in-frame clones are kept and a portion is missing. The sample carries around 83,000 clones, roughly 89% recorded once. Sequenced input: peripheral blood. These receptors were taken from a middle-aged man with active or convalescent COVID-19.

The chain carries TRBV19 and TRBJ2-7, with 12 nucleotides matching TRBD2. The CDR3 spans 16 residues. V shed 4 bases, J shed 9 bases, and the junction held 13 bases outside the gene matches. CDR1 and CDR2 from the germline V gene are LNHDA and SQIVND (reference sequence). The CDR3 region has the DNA TGTGCCAGTAGTAACTCCAGACTAGCGGGAGAAGAGGTGCAGTACTTC. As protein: CASSNSRLAGEEVQYF.

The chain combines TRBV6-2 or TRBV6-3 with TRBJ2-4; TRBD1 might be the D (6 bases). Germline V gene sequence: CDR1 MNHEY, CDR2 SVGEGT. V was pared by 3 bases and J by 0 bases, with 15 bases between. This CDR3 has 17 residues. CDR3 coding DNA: TGTGCCAGCAGTTATTCAGGGGCCCAGAAAGCCAAAAACATTCAGTACTTC. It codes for CASSYSGAQKAKNIQYF.

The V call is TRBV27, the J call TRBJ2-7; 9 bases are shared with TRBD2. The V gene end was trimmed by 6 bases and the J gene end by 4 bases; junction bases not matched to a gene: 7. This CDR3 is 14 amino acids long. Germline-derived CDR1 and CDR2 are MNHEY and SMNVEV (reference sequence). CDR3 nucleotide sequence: TGTGCCAGCAGGAGTAGCGGGAGTATTTACGAGCAGTACTTC. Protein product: CASRSSGSIYEQYF.

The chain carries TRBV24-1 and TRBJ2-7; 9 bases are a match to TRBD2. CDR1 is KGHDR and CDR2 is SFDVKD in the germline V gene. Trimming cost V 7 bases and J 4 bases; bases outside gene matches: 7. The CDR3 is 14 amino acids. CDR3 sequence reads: CATSSSGTSYEQYF. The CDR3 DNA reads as TGTGCCACCAGCTCTAGCGGGACCTCTTACGAGCAGTACTTC.

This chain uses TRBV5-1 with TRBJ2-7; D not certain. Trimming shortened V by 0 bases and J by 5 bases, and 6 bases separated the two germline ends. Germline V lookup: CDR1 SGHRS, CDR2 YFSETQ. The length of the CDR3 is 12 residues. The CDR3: CASSLERNEQYF. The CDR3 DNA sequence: TGCGCCAGCAGCTTGGAGAGAAACGAGCAGTACTTC.

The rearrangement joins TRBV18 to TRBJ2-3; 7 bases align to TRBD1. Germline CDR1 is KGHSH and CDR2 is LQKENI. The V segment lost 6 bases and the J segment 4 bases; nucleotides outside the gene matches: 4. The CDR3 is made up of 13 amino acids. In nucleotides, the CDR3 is TGTGCCAGCTCCCGCGACAGGGCAGATACGCAGTATTTT. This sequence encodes CASSRDRADTQYF.

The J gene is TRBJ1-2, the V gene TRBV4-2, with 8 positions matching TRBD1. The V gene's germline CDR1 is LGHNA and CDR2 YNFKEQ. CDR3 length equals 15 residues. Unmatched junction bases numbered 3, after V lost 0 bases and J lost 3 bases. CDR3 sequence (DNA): TGTGCCAGCAGCCAAGAGCAGGACAGGGACTATGGCTACACCTTC. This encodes CASSQEQDRDYGYTF.

The CDR3 reads CASRVSGEAGEQFF. The CDR3 bases are TGTGCCAGCAGGGTAAGCGGGGAGGCCGGAGAGCAGTTCTTC. V usage is TRBV7-6 and J usage is TRBJ2-1, with 7 nucleotides matching TRBD2. This CDR3 has 14 residues. Trimming took 6 bases from V and 10 from J; bases not matched to a gene: 12. In germline, CDR1 is SGHVS, CDR2 FNYEAQ.

The CDR3 spells CSAGGPGEKLFF. For the CDR3, the DNA is TGCAGCGCCGGGGGGCCCGGTGAAAAACTGTTTTTT. The rearrangement joins TRBV29-1 to TRBJ1-4; the D gene is possibly TRBD1 (6 bases). The CDR3 runs 12 residues. V lost 7 bases and J lost 7, with 13 bases in between. Germline CDR1 and CDR2: SQVTM and ANQGSEA.

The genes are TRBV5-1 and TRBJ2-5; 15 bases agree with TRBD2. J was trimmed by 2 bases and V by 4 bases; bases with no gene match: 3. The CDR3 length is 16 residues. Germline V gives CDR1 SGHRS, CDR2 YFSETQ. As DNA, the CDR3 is TGCGCCAGCAGCCCTGGACTAGCGGGGGGGCAAGAGACCCAGTACTTC. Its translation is CASSPGLAGGQETQYF.

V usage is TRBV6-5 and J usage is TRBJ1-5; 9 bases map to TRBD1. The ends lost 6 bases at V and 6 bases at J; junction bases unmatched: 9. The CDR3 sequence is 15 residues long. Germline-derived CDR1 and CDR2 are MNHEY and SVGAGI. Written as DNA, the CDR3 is TGTGCCAGCAGAAGACAGGGGGATTTTGGTCAGCCCCAGCATTTT. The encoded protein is CASRRQGDFGQPQHF.

Written as DNA, the CDR3 is TGTGCCAGTAGTGTATACTCCGGGACTAGTCAAGATACGCAGTATTTT. It codes for CASSVYSGTSQDTQYF. The chain combines TRBV19 with TRBJ2-3, with TRBD2 matching 8 bases. After removal of 5 bases from V and 5 bases from J, the junction contained 12 bases not matched to a gene. Germline V gives CDR1 LNHDA, CDR2 SQIVND (reference sequence). This CDR3 region has 16 residues.

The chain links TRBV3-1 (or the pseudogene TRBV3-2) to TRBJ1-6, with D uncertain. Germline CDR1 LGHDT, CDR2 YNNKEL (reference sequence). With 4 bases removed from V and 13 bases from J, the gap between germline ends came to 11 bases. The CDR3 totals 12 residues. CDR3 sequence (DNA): TGTGCCAGCAGCCTCCGTTTTTTGCCCCTCCACTTT. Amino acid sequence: CASSLRFLPLHF.

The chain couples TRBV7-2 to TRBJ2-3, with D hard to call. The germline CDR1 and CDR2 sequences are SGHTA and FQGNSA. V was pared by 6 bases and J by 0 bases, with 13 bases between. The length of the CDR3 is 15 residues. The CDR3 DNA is TGTGCCAGCAGGGCCCATGCGGAAAGCACAGATACGCAGTATTTT. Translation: CASRAHAESTDTQYF.

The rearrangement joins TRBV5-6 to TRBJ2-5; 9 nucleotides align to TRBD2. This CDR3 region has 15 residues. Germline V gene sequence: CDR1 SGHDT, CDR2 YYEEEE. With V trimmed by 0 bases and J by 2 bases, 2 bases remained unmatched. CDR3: CASSLGLAGQETQYF. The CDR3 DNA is TGTGCCAGCAGCTTGGGTCTAGCGGGGCAAGAGACCCAGTACTTC.

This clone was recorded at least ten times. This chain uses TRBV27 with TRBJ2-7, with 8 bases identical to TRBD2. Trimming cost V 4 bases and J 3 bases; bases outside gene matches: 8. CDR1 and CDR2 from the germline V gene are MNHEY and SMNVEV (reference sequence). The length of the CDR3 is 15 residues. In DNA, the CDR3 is TGTGCCAGCAGTTCCCAGAGCGGGAGCCTCTACGAGCAGTACTTC. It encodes CASSSQSGSLYEQYF.

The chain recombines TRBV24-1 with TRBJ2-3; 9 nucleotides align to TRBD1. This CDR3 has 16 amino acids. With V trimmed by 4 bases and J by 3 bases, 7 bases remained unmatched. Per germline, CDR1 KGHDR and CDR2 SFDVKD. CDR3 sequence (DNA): TGTGCCACCAGTGACCCCGGGACAGGGAAGACAGATACGCAGTATTTT. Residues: CATSDPGTGKTDTQYF.

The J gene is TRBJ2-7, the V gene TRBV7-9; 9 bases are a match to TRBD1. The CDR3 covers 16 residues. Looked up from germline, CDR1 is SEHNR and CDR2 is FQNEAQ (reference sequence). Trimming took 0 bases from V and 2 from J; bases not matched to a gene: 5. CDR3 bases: TGTGCCAGCAGCTTAGCGTCTGGGACAGGGACCTACGAGCAGTACTTC. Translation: CASSLASGTGTYEQYF.

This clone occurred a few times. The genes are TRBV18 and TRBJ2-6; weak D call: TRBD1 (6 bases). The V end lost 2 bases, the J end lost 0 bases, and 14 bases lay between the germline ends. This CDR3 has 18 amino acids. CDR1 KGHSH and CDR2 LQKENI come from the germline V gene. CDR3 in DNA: TGTGCCAGCTCACCAAGCGTCACAGGGAGCTCTGGGGCCAACGTCCTGACTTTC. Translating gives CASSPSVTGSSGANVLTF. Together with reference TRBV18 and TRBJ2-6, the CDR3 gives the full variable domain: NAGVMQNPRHLVRRRGQEARLRCSPMKGHSHVYWYRQLPEEGLKFMVYLQKENIIDESGMPKERFSAEFPKEGPSILRIQQVVRGDSAAYFCASSPSVTGSSGANVLTFGAGSRLTVL.

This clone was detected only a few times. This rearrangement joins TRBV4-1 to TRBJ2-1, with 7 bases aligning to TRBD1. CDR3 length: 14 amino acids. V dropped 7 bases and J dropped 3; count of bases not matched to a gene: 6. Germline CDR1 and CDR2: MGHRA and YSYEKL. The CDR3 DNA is TGCGCCAGCAAACCGGGACAGCTCTACAATGAGCAGTTCTTC. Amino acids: CASKPGQLYNEQFF.

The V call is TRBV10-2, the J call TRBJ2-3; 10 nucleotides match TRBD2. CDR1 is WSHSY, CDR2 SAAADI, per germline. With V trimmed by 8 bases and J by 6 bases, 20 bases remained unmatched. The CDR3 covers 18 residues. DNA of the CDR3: TGCGCCAGCTCCCGTCCAAGTAGCGGGAGGTCCCTAGTTGATACGCAGTATTTT. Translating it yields CASSRPSSGRSLVDTQYF.